The clone carrying this T cell receptor beta chain was observed a single time. This specimen belongs to a study of blood T cell repertoires in COVID-19. Clones were sequenced by immunoSEQ multiplex PCR, and TCRdb holds only the in-frame ones, with some missing. The profile shows approximately 170,000 clones, about 88% of them singletons. There are 16 residues in the CDR3. CDR1 and CDR2 from the germline V gene are LGHNA and YNFKEQ. Unmatched junction bases numbered 5, after V lost 1 base and J lost 2 bases. The sample consisted of peripheral blood. V is TRBV4-2 and J is TRBJ1-5, with 7 bases that match TRBD1. This clonotype was obtained from a woman older than 75 in a cohort sampled during active or convalescent COVID-19. DNA for the CDR3: TGTGCCAGCAGCCAAGTGACAGGGAGCGGCAATCAGCCCCAGCATTTT. Encoded protein: CASSQVTGSGNQPQHF.